A single sample gave rise to the 25 T cell receptor beta chains below, sequenced in a study of PD-1 blockade in classical Hodgkin lymphoma. The repertoire was sequenced with immunoSEQ multiplex PCR; TCRdb's copy has only in-frame clones and lacks some. The sample contains 5,500 to 7,000 clones, about 86% of which appear only once. Time point denoted: cycle 4 day 1 (C4D1), after six to seven weeks of nivolumab. In every patient, relapse followed autologous stem cell transplantation, while exposure to brentuximab vedotin differed. The sample here was peripheral blood mononuclear cells (PBMCs), taken before the fourth cycle of nivolumab. These receptors were taken from a human donor with classical Hodgkin lymphoma.

The V and J genes are TRBV9 and TRBJ2-4, with a tentative D call TRBD2 (6 bases). This CDR3 has 14 amino acids. Trimming left V 3 bases short and J 5 bases short, with 12 bases between. CDR1 is SGDLS and CDR2 is YYNGEE in the germline V gene. The chain's CDR3 is CASSAYWGENIQYF. The CDR3 DNA follows: TGTGCCAGCAGCGCATACTGGGGGGAAAACATTCAGTACTTC.

This sequence joins TRBV2 and TRBJ2-1, with D hard to call. The V gene's germline CDR1 is SNHLY and CDR2 FYNNEI. The CDR3 loop spans 11 amino acids. Trimming took off 8 bases at V and 8 bases at J, with 10 bases between the two ends. This CDR3 reads CASSSYHEQFF. CDR3 bases: TGTGCCAGCTCTAGTTACCATGAGCAGTTCTTC. Together with reference TRBV2 and TRBJ2-1, the CDR3 gives the full variable domain: EPEVTQTPSHQVTQMGQEVILRCVPISNHLYFYWYRQILGQKVEFLVSFYNNEISEKSEIFDDQFSVERPDGSNFTLKIRSTKLEDSAMYFCASSSYHEQFFGPGTRLTVL.

Note on this clone: This sample includes further DNA sequences coding for the same CDR3. V usage is TRBV5-6 and J usage is TRBJ1-2, with no clear D. Between the trimmed V and J ends, which lost 4 bases and 5 bases, there was a span of 15 bases. The V gene's germline CDR1 is SGHDT and CDR2 YYEEEE. This CDR3 spans 14 amino acids. The CDR3 region is CASSRRGAAYGYTF. DNA for the CDR3: TGTGCCAGCAGCCGCCGGGGTGCGGCTTATGGCTACACCTTC.

This clone appeared a few times. The chain recombines TRBV27 with TRBJ1-1; no clear D gene. Trimming pared 4 bases from V and 1 base from J, leaving 13 bases between. The CDR3 consists of 15 residues. The germline gives CDR1 MNHEY, CDR2 SMNVEV (reference sequence). CDR3 region: CASSSSTTQNTEAFF. In nucleotides, the CDR3 is TGTGCCAGCAGTTCGTCAACTACTCAGAACACTGAAGCTTTCTTT.

CDR3 coding DNA: TGTGCCAGTAATGAACCGGGACAGGTGTATTCACCCCTCCACTTT. It translates to CASNEPGQVYSPLHF. J is TRBJ1-6 and V is TRBV19; 8 bases map to TRBD1. The CDR3 consists of 15 residues. Germline V gives CDR1 LNHDA, CDR2 SQIVND (reference sequence). Trimming took 7 bases from V and 8 from J; bases not matched to a gene: 10.

The chain links TRBV4-1 to TRBJ1-2, with 7 nucleotides matching TRBD1. CDR1 and CDR2 from the germline V gene are MGHRA and YSYEKL. The CDR3 covers 16 residues. V lost 4 bases and J lost 4; bases outside the gene matches: 12. CDR3 sequence (DNA): TGCGCCAGCAGCCGCTGGACAGGCGAATTTGCCTATGGCTACACCTTC. This gives the protein CASSRWTGEFAYGYTF.

V and J are TRBV18 and TRBJ2-7, with a weak D call TRBD2 (6 bases). Trimming took 6 bases from V and 2 from J, leaving 14 bases between them. The CDR3 is 14 residues long. From germline, CDR1 is KGHSH and CDR2 LQKENI. The CDR3 coding sequence is TGTGCCAGCTCTAAAGGGACTCATGCCTACGAGCAGTACGTC. This encodes CASSKGTHAYEQYV.

V and J are TRBV19 and TRBJ1-5, with a possible D match to TRBD1 (6 bases). The V gene's germline CDR1 is LNHDA and CDR2 SQIVND (reference sequence). CDR3 size: 16 residues. V lost 6 bases and J lost 2, with 17 bases in between. In DNA, the CDR3 is TGTGCCAGTAGGACCGCCGAGGGGGTGCGCAATCAGCCCCAGCATTTT. It encodes CASRTAEGVRNQPQHF. Supplemented by reference TRBV19 and TRBJ1-5, the full variable domain reads DGGITQSPKYLFRKEGQNVTLSCEQNLNHDAMYWYRQDPGQGLRLIYYSQIVNDFQKGDIAEGYSVSREKKESFPLTVTSAQKNPTAFYLCASRTAEGVRNQPQHFGDGTRLSIL.

The chain is built from TRBV5-6 and TRBJ2-2, with 7 bases aligning to TRBD1. Trimming cost V 3 bases and J 0 bases; bases outside gene matches: 11. This CDR3 has 18 amino acids. The germline V gene encodes CDR1 SGHDT and CDR2 YYEEEE. The CDR3 DNA sequence: TGTGCCAGCAGCTCGGGGACAGTTCGATTCGCGAACACCGGGGAGCTGTTTTTT. This codes for CASSSGTVRFANTGELFF.

The chain links TRBV5-4 to TRBJ2-3; no reliable D call. Deletions cut 3 bases from V and 2 bases from J, with 4 bases between. Looked up from germline, CDR1 is SGHNT and CDR2 is YYREEE (reference sequence). CDR3 size: 12 residues. For the CDR3, the DNA is TGTGCCAGCAGCTGGGACACAGATACGCAGTATTTT. Its protein is CASSWDTDTQYF.

The chain is built from TRBV6-5 and TRBJ1-2; D may be TRBD1 (6 bases). The CDR3 is 15 residues long. V was cut by 1 base and J by 4 bases, with 13 bases left in between. Germline V gene data show CDR1 as MNHEY and CDR2 as SVGAGI. As DNA, the CDR3 is TGTGCCAGCAGTTACTTCGGGGGCTCAACCTATGGCTACACCTTC. This sequence encodes CASSYFGGSTYGYTF.

This clone has just a few counts. This chain joins TRBV6-1 and TRBJ2-1, with 9 nucleotides matching TRBD1. The V gene's germline CDR1 is MNHNS and CDR2 SASEGT. The CDR3 is 15 residues long. Unmatched junction bases numbered 9, after V lost 5 bases and J lost 7 bases. The CDR3 DNA follows: TGTGCCAGCAGTTTGGACAGGGGCCCACGAAATGAGCAGTTCTTC. This encodes CASSLDRGPRNEQFF.

The gene calls are TRBV19 and TRBJ1-2, with D uncertain. Per germline, CDR1 LNHDA and CDR2 SQIVND (reference sequence). V dropped 2 bases and J dropped 0 bases, with 7 bases sitting between them. The CDR3 length is 14 residues. The CDR3 DNA follows: TGTGCCAGTAGTATAAGGCATCCTAACTATGGCTACACCTTC. The encoded protein is CASSIRHPNYGYTF.

The J gene is TRBJ2-5, the V gene TRBV6-1; unclear D gene. The germline V and J ends were trimmed by 4 bases and 4 bases, with 7 bases remaining between them. The CDR3 runs 12 residues. Germline V lookup: CDR1 MNHNS, CDR2 SASEGT. DNA of the CDR3: TGTGCCAGCAGTGTCGACCGAGAGACCCAGTACTTC. This sequence encodes CASSVDRETQYF.

CDR3 in DNA: TGTGCCAGCAGTGACAGATACGAGCAGTACGTC. This sequence encodes CASSDRYEQYV. This chain joins TRBV2 and TRBJ2-7; D is unclear. V lost 3 bases, J lost 4 bases, and 4 bases lay in between. The CDR3 loop spans 11 amino acids. Per the germline V gene, CDR1 is SNHLY and CDR2 is FYNNEI.

J is TRBJ2-3 and V is TRBV11-3; no definite D call. Deletions cut 5 bases from V and 0 bases from J, with 3 bases between. Germline assignment: CDR1 SGHNT and CDR2 YENEEA. The CDR3 has 12 residues. The CDR3 sequence is CASSLSTDTQYF. The CDR3 region has the DNA TGTGCCAGCAGCCTGAGCACAGATACGCAGTATTTT.

The rearrangement joins TRBV6-1 to TRBJ1-1; D is possibly TRBD1 (6 bases). CDR1 and CDR2 (germline): MNHNS, SASEGT. V shed 6 bases and J shed 10 bases, with 12 bases lying between them. This CDR3 is 11 amino acids long. This CDR3 reads CASSPNRVAFF. CDR3 nucleotides: TGTGCCAGCAGCCCCAACAGGGTAGCTTTCTTT.

The rearrangement links TRBV7-2 to TRBJ1-2; 9 bases agree with TRBD1. With 3 bases clipped from V and 2 bases from J, the junction kept 4 bases outside the gene matches. The CDR3 runs to 15 residues. Germline CDR1 and CDR2: SGHTA and FQGNSA. CDR3 amino acids: CASSLPGTGNYGYTF. The CDR3 region has the DNA TGTGCCAGCAGCTTGCCCGGGACAGGGAACTATGGCTACACCTTC.

Points on this clone: At one end the junction does not follow the germline gene, possibly because of a read error. Within the sample, other DNA sequences also encode this same CDR3. CDR3 sequence: CASSRRGAAYGYTF. As DNA, the CDR3 is TGCGCCAGCAGCCGCCGGGGTGCGGCTTATGGCTACACCTTC. The genes are TRBV5-6 and TRBJ1-2; D not certain. The length of the CDR3 is 14 residues. Per germline, CDR1 SGHDT and CDR2 YYEEEE.

This clone occurred once. This chain joins TRBV6-5 and TRBJ1-1, with D maybe TRBD1 (5 bases). V was clipped by 7 bases and J by 2 bases, with 14 bases between them. Per germline, CDR1 MNHEY and CDR2 SVGAGI. This CDR3 spans 14 amino acids. CDR3 region: CASTSGGSNTEAFF. The CDR3 DNA reads as TGTGCCAGCACCTCGGGGGGGAGTAACACTGAAGCTTTCTTT.

J is TRBJ1-2 and V is TRBV18; TRBD1 aligns across 10 bases. Per the germline V gene, CDR1 is KGHSH and CDR2 is LQKENI. The CDR3 is 14 amino acids. The V segment lost 4 bases and the J segment 4 bases; nucleotides outside the gene matches: 3. CDR3 amino acids: CASSQGTGAYGYTF. DNA for the CDR3: TGTGCCAGCTCACAGGGGACAGGGGCCTATGGCTACACCTTC.

The gene calls are TRBV5-4 and TRBJ1-2, with D possibly TRBD1 on 5 matching bases. In germline, CDR1 is SGHNT, CDR2 YYREEE (reference sequence). Trimming removed 4 bases at V and 0 bases at J, with 16 bases between. The CDR3 sequence is 16 residues long. The CDR3 sequence: CASSPEPGPTNYGYTF. The CDR3, as DNA: TGTGCCAGCAGCCCCGAGCCAGGGCCGACTAACTATGGCTACACCTTC. Drawing the rest from reference TRBV5-4 and TRBJ1-2, the complete variable domain is ETGVTQSPTHLIKTRGQQVTLRCSSQSGHNTVSWYQQALGQGPQFIFQYYREEENGRGNFPPRFSGLQFPNYSSELNVNALELDDSALYLCASSPEPGPTNYGYTFGSGTRLTVV.

The chain combines TRBV18 with TRBJ2-6, with TRBD2 as a possible D gene (6 bases). The CDR3 covers 15 residues. V lost 4 bases to trimming and J lost 3 bases, with 10 bases between them. Germline lookup yields CDR1 KGHSH and CDR2 LQKENI. This chain's CDR3 is CASSQKGGGANVLTF. The CDR3 coding sequence is TGTGCCAGCTCACAGAAGGGAGGTGGGGCCAACGTCCTGACTTTC.

The chain uses TRBV10-1 and TRBJ2-4; no clear D gene. V lost 2 bases, J lost 0 bases, and 14 bases lay in between. CDR3 length: 17 amino acids. CDR1 and CDR2 (germline): WNHNN, SYGVQD (reference sequence). The chain's CDR3 is CASSERRGTLAKNIQYF. DNA for the CDR3: TGCGCCAGCAGTGAGAGACGTGGTACTTTAGCCAAAAACATTCAGTACTTC.

The gene calls are TRBV7-2 and TRBJ2-1, with 10 bases identical to TRBD2. Germline assignment: CDR1 SGHTA and CDR2 FQGNSA. This CDR3 comprises 18 residues. V gave up 1 base and J gave up 5 bases; unmatched junction bases: 11. CDR3 bases: TGTGCCAGCAGCTTAGATATGCGGGGACTAGCGCGACACAATGAGCAGTTCTTC. Translated: CASSLDMRGLARHNEQFF.